One and the same sample provided the 19 T cell receptor beta chains below, sequenced in a study of OX40 agonist ivuxolimab in advanced cancers. Sequenced by immunoSEQ multiplex PCR; TCRdb stores in-frame clones only, minus some. This table holds 40,000 to 55,000 clones, under 90% found once. The sequencing here drew on CD4+ or CD8+ T cells sorted from blood, taken in a trial of the OX40 agonist ivuxolimab. The receptors were gathered from an adult with an advanced solid tumor such as melanoma, head and neck, liver or kidney cancer.

The chain recombines TRBV6-6 with TRBJ1-1; D is perhaps TRBD1 (6 bases). The CDR3 extends over 16 amino acids. V lost 2 bases and J 0 bases, leaving 13 bases between the germline ends. Per germline, CDR1 MNHNY and CDR2 SVGAGI (reference sequence). The CDR3 region has the DNA TGTGCCAGCAGTTACGGGAGGACAGCGATGAACACTGAAGCTTTCTTT. Translation: CASSYGRTAMNTEAFF.

In its sample, this clone ranks as medium-sized (0.01 to 0.1%). CDR3 in amino acids: CASSSSGGHEQYF. The CDR3 nucleotides read TGTGCCAGCAGCTCGTCAGGGGGCCACGAGCAGTACTTC. The V call is TRBV7-9, the J call TRBJ2-7, with 8 positions matching TRBD1. The length of the CDR3 is 13 residues. Germline CDR1 reads SEHNR; CDR2 reads FQNEAQ (reference sequence). V lost 4 bases, J lost 5 bases, and 4 bases stayed unmatched.

V and J are TRBV30 and TRBJ2-7; D perhaps matches TRBD1 (5 bases). Germline CDR1 reads GTSNPN; CDR2 reads SVGIG (reference sequence). Trimming cost V 4 bases and J 3 bases, with 7 bases left between them. CDR3 length: 11 residues. This CDR3 reads CAWTGRYEQYF. The CDR3 nucleotides read TGTGCCTGGACAGGGCGCTACGAGCAGTACTTC.

J is TRBJ2-2 and V is TRBV6-5, with D perhaps assigned TRBD1 or TRBD2 (5 bases each). The CDR3 consists of 16 residues. V dropped 0 bases and J dropped 2 bases, with 10 bases sitting between them. Germline CDR1 MNHEY, CDR2 SVGAGI. The CDR3 coding sequence is TGTGCCAGCAGTTACTCTGGGGGAGTTAACACCGGGGAGCTGTTTTTT. It is translated as CASSYSGGVNTGELFF.

This chain uses TRBV6-5 with TRBJ2-5; maybe TRBD1 (5 bases). V lost 7 bases and J lost 2, with 11 bases in between. Germline CDR1 and CDR2: MNHEY and SVGAGI. The CDR3 loop spans 13 amino acids. CDR3 DNA sequence: TGTGCCAGCACGGTGGCAGGGCAAGAGACCCAGTACTTC. It translates to CASTVAGQETQYF.

This chain links TRBV7-9 with TRBJ2-1; D remains ambiguous. V shed 2 bases and J shed 6 bases, with 11 bases lying between them. The CDR3 totals 14 residues. Germline CDR1 and CDR2: SEHNR and FQNEAQ (reference sequence). The CDR3 spells CASSLSSWGNEQFF. The CDR3 DNA is TGTGCCAGCAGCTTATCGTCATGGGGCAATGAGCAGTTCTTC.

The CDR3: CASSTGQGLYGYTF. DNA for the CDR3: TGTGCCAGCAGCACGGGACAGGGGCTCTATGGCTACACCTTC. V gene TRBV7-9 combines with J gene TRBJ1-2; TRBD1 matches at 10 bases. V shed 5 bases and J 4 bases; nucleotides not matched to a gene: 4. The length of the CDR3 is 14 residues. In germline, CDR1 is SEHNR, CDR2 FQNEAQ (reference sequence).

The rearrangement uses TRBV6-6 and TRBJ2-5; D is undetermined. This CDR3 is 15 amino acids long. The V gene lost 0 bases and the J gene lost 3 bases, with 11 bases spanning the gap. Germline V CDR1 and CDR2: MNHNY, SVGAGI (reference sequence). The DNA for the CDR3 is TGTGCCAGCAGTTACTCGGCAGGCCTCGAAGAGACCCAGTACTTC. This encodes CASSYSAGLEETQYF.

The V call is TRBV11-2, the J call TRBJ2-1; D assignment may be TRBD1 or TRBD2 (6 bases each). The CDR3 is 13 amino acids. Between the trimmed V and J ends, which lost 5 bases and 10 bases, there was a span of 15 bases. Germline assignment: CDR1 SGHAT and CDR2 FQNNGV. CDR3 nucleotides: TGTGCCAGCAGCACTCAACAGGGAGGAGAGCAGTTCTTC. This sequence encodes CASSTQQGGEQFF. Based on the CDR3 plus reference TRBV11-2 and TRBJ2-1, the full variable domain is EAGVAQSPRYKIIEKRQSVAFWCNPISGHATLYWYQQILGQGPKLLIQFQNNGVVDDSQLPKDRFSAERLKGVDSTLKIQPAKLEDSAVYLCASSTQQGGEQFFGPGTRLTVL.

The V and J genes are TRBV6-5 and TRBJ2-3; D is unclear. Germline assignment: CDR1 MNHEY and CDR2 SVGAGI. The CDR3 totals 11 residues. Deletions cut 2 bases from V and 8 bases from J, with 5 bases between. The CDR3 DNA reads TGTGCCAGCAGTTACCTTGGTACGCAGTATTTT. Residues: CASSYLGTQYF.

This sequence joins TRBV28 and TRBJ1-2, with 8 bases that match TRBD1. V was pared by 1 base and J by 7 bases, with 5 bases of the junction left unmatched. The CDR3 is made up of 14 amino acids. From germline, CDR1 is MDHEN and CDR2 SYDVKM. CDR3 coding DNA: TGTGCCAGCAGTTTATCAGGGGGCGCCAGTGGCTACACCTTC. This gives the protein CASSLSGGASGYTF.

This clone was recorded a few times. V and J are TRBV7-2 and TRBJ1-2; no clear D. Trimming cost V 1 base and J 3 bases, with 18 bases left between them. Germline CDR1 reads SGHTA; CDR2 reads FQGNSA. The CDR3 contains 17 residues. The CDR3 bases are TGTGCCAGCAGCTTAGACGAACCCTACGGGGAGGACTATGGCTACACCTTC. As protein: CASSLDEPYGEDYGYTF.

The V gene is TRBV10-3, the J gene TRBJ1-1; weak D call: TRBD1 (5 bases). The CDR3 has 17 amino acids. The germline gives CDR1 ENHRY, CDR2 SYGVKD. The ends were cut back, 2 bases at V and 0 bases at J, with 16 bases in the middle. In nucleotides, the CDR3 is TGTGCCATCAGTGAGACGGGACTCCGGGAGGTGAACACTGAAGCTTTCTTT. Its protein is CAISETGLREVNTEAFF.

This clone has more than one count but fewer than ten. The chain joins TRBV18 to TRBJ2-3, with 10 bases that match TRBD2. This CDR3 contains 17 residues. Germline-derived CDR1 and CDR2 are KGHSH and LQKENI. With 5 bases clipped from V and 0 bases from J, the junction kept 8 bases outside the gene matches. The CDR3, as DNA: TGTGCCAGCTCAGATCTAGCGGGAGCGGGGAGCACAGATACGCAGTATTTT. Its protein product is CASSDLAGAGSTDTQYF.

This clone has a handful of counts. V gene TRBV13 combines with J gene TRBJ2-4, with a weak D call TRBD2 (8 bases). Trimming cost V 5 bases and J 5 bases, with 19 bases left between them. Germline V gene sequence: CDR1 PRHDT, CDR2 FYEKMQ (reference sequence). The CDR3 sequence is 16 residues long. The CDR3 protein is CASSLRGGQSQNIQYF. For the CDR3, the DNA is TGTGCCAGCAGCCTACGGGGGGGACAGTCACAAAACATTCAGTACTTC.

This rearrangement joins TRBV7-2 to TRBJ1-5; possibly TRBD1 for D (5 bases). Germline values: CDR1 SGHTA, CDR2 FQGNSA. Trimming removed 1 base at V and 7 bases at J, with 8 bases between. The CDR3 loop spans 13 amino acids. The CDR3 protein is CASSLDQGQPQHF. The CDR3 nucleotides read TGTGCCAGCAGCTTAGATCAGGGCCAGCCCCAGCATTTT. Using reference TRBV7-2 and TRBJ1-5 for the parts outside the CDR3, the full variable domain is GAGVSQSPSNKVTEKGKDVELRCDPISGHTALYWYRQSLGQGLEFLIYFQGNSAPDKSGLPSDRFSAERTGGSVSTLTIQRTQQEDSAVYLCASSLDQGQPQHFGDGTRLSIL.

V gene TRBV11-3 combines with J gene TRBJ2-7, with 9 bases fitting TRBD1. V dropped 5 bases and J dropped 2; count of bases not matched to a gene: 7. The CDR3 runs 15 residues. Germline CDR1 is SGHNT and CDR2 is YENEEA. The CDR3 DNA reads as TGTGCCAGCAGCATTGGACAGGGGTCTACCTACGAGCAGTACTTC. Protein product: CASSIGQGSTYEQYF.

The chain has TRBV4-1 and TRBJ2-1, with TRBD2 as a possible D gene (5 bases). V was cut by 2 bases and J by 1 base, with 12 bases left in between. CDR3 length equals 16 residues. Per germline, CDR1 MGHRA and CDR2 YSYEKL. CDR3 protein: CASSQTRSPSYNEQFF. CDR3 sequence (DNA): TGCGCCAGCAGCCAAACTAGGTCTCCTTCCTACAATGAGCAGTTCTTC.

This clone was found once. The rearrangement uses TRBV28 and TRBJ1-4; the D gene is possibly TRBD1 (5 bases). Trimming pared 3 bases from V and 7 bases from J, leaving 12 bases between. This CDR3 region has 14 residues. Germline V gene data show CDR1 as MDHEN and CDR2 as SYDVKM. CDR3 sequence (DNA): TGTGCCAGCAGTTTGGCAGGGCAGGGTGAAAAACTGTTTTTT. Translation: CASSLAGQGEKLFF.